Following are 20 T cell receptor beta chains from one sample sequenced in a study of OX40 agonist ivuxolimab in advanced cancers. This table comes from immunoSEQ multiplex PCR, and its TCRdb copy is limited to in-frame clones, with some not included. Seen here are about 86,000 clones, more than 80% observed once, and the top ten hold about 9%. The material sequenced was CD4+ or CD8+ T cells sorted from blood, taken in a trial of the OX40 agonist ivuxolimab. The receptors here all came from an adult with an advanced solid tumor such as melanoma, head and neck, liver or kidney cancer.

On this clone: Other nucleotide sequences from this sample produce the same CDR3. The chain recombines TRBV4-1 with TRBJ2-7; perhaps TRBD1 as D (6 bases). This CDR3 is built from 14 residues. V was cut by 4 bases and J by 2 bases, with 12 bases left in between. The V gene's germline CDR1 is MGHRA and CDR2 YSYEKL. The CDR3: CASSLGQGTYEQYF. As DNA, the CDR3 is TGCGCCAGCAGCCTAGGTCAGGGGACCTACGAGCAGTACTTC.

This sequence joins TRBV29-1 and TRBJ1-2; no clear D. CDR1 is SQVTM and CDR2 is ANQGSEA in the germline V gene. CDR3 length: 14 amino acids. V gave up 0 bases and J gave up 2 bases, with 10 bases separating them. CDR3 amino acids: CSVEDHPENYGYTF. The CDR3 DNA reads as TGCAGCGTTGAAGATCATCCAGAAAACTATGGCTACACCTTC.

This rearrangement joins TRBV28 to TRBJ2-7; either TRBD1 or TRBD2 may supply D (5 bases each). Trimming cost V 3 bases and J 4 bases, with 10 bases left between them. There are 13 residues in the CDR3. Germline CDR1 and CDR2: MDHEN and SYDVKM. CDR3 sequence: CASSLGVEYEQYF. The CDR3 DNA follows: TGTGCCAGCAGTTTGGGGGTTGAGTACGAGCAGTACTTC.

The J gene is TRBJ2-7, the V gene TRBV10-1; D might be TRBD2 (6 bases). Germline V lookup: CDR1 WNHNN, CDR2 SYGVQD (reference sequence). The CDR3 is 13 residues long. Trimming took 3 bases from V and 6 from J, leaving 12 bases between them. The CDR3 is CASSDFGRGEQYF. The CDR3 nucleotides are TGCGCCAGCAGTGACTTCGGGCGGGGCGAGCAGTACTTC.

The gene calls are TRBV7-9 and TRBJ1-1; D unclear. V lost 1 base, J lost 6 bases, and 6 bases lay in between. CDR3 size: 12 residues. Germline V lookup: CDR1 SEHNR, CDR2 FQNEAQ (reference sequence). The CDR3 nucleotides read TGTGCCAGCAGCTTAGGTGGCCCTGAAGCTTTCTTT. This sequence encodes CASSLGGPEAFF. Combining the CDR3 with reference TRBV7-9 and TRBJ1-1 gives the whole variable domain DTGVSQNPRHKITKRGQNVTFRCDPISEHNRLYWYRQTLGQGPEFLTYFQNEAQLEKSRLLSDRFSAERPKGSFSTLEIQRTEQGDSAMYLCASSLGGPEAFFGQGTRLTVV.

This chain links TRBV30 with TRBJ1-5; a weak D match, TRBD1 (5 bases). The CDR3 extends over 14 amino acids. Trimming left V 0 bases short and J 4 bases short, with 10 bases between. Germline V gene sequence: CDR1 GTSNPN, CDR2 SVGIG (reference sequence). As DNA, the CDR3 is TGTGCCTGGAGTGTCGGGGGAAGGAATCAGCCCCAGCATTTT. Translating gives CAWSVGGRNQPQHF.

The J gene is TRBJ2-7, the V gene TRBV30; unclear D gene. The length of the CDR3 is 15 residues. The V and J ends lost 0 bases and 6 bases respectively, with 18 bases between them. Per the germline V gene, CDR1 is GTSNPN and CDR2 is SVGIG (reference sequence). The CDR3 spells CAWSVPSAGALEQYF. CDR3 DNA sequence: TGTGCCTGGAGTGTACCAAGCGCCGGAGCCCTCGAGCAGTACTTC.

The chain links TRBV5-1 to TRBJ1-1, with 9 nucleotides matching TRBD1. Trimming at V came to 7 bases and at J to 5 bases, leaving 6 bases not matched to a gene. The CDR3 length is 13 residues. Germline V gene data show CDR1 as SGHRS and CDR2 as YFSETQ. CDR3 amino acids: CASGWTGVTEAFF. Here the CDR3 DNA reads TGCGCCAGCGGTTGGACAGGGGTGACTGAAGCTTTCTTT. The whole variable domain, filled in from reference TRBV5-1 and TRBJ1-1, reads KAGVTQTPRYLIKTRGQQVTLSCSPISGHRSVSWYQQTPGQGLQFLFEYFSETQRNKGNFPGRFSGRQFSNSRSEMNVSTLELGDSALYLCASGWTGVTEAFFGQGTRLTVV.

This clone has only a few counts. The rearrangement joins TRBV18 to TRBJ1-5, with D tentatively TRBD1 (5 bases). The germline gives CDR1 KGHSH, CDR2 LQKENI. V dropped 6 bases and J dropped 0 bases, with 9 bases sitting between them. CDR3 length: 14 amino acids. DNA of the CDR3: TGTGCCAGCTCCTCAGGGCTTAGCAATCAGCCCCAGCATTTT. Protein sequence: CASSSGLSNQPQHF.

The rearrangement links TRBV27 to TRBJ1-5, with 8 nucleotides matching TRBD1. Germline trimming cut 3 bases from V and 2 bases from J; bases unmatched to any gene: 0. The CDR3 has 14 residues. Germline loops: CDR1 MNHEY, CDR2 SMNVEV (reference sequence). CDR3 in amino acids: CASSLGQGNQPQHF. The CDR3 DNA reads TGTGCCAGCAGTTTGGGACAGGGCAATCAGCCCCAGCATTTT.

This chain uses TRBV28 with TRBJ2-7, with 8 bases identical to TRBD1. Germline V gene lookup returns CDR1 MDHEN and CDR2 SYDVKM. There are 16 residues in the CDR3. V gave up 6 bases and J gave up 4 bases; unmatched junction bases: 14. CDR3 DNA sequence: TGTGCCAGCAGCAACCCGGACAGGGCTATTTCTTACGAGCAGTACTTC. Its protein is CASSNPDRAISYEQYF.

The chain recombines TRBV5-1 with TRBJ2-5; D is uncertain. V gave up 1 base and J gave up 4 bases, with 5 bases separating them. Germline CDR1 SGHRS, CDR2 YFSETQ. The CDR3 sequence is 12 residues long. The CDR3 sequence is CASSLYGETQYF. The CDR3 DNA follows: TGCGCCAGCAGCTTGTATGGAGAGACCCAGTACTTC.

The V gene is TRBV5-6, the J gene TRBJ2-4; 7 nucleotides line up with TRBD2. Germline assignment: CDR1 SGHDT and CDR2 YYEEEE. V lost 1 base to trimming and J lost 0 bases; unmatched junction nucleotides: 13. The CDR3 extends over 19 amino acids. CDR3 loop: CASSLPPGLTPLAKNIQYF. The CDR3 DNA is TGTGCCAGCAGCTTGCCTCCGGGACTAACCCCTCTAGCCAAAAACATTCAGTACTTC. The full variable domain, with the rest looked up from reference TRBV5-6 and TRBJ2-4, is DAGVTQSPTHLIKTRGQQVTLRCSPKSGHDTVSWYQQALGQGPQFIFQYYEEEERQRGNFPDRFSGHQFPNYSSELNVNALLLGDSALYLCASSLPPGLTPLAKNIQYFGAGTRLSVL.

This sequence joins TRBV11-2 and TRBJ2-7; a possible D gene is TRBD2 (5 bases). Germline CDR1 and CDR2: SGHAT and FQNNGV. CDR3 length equals 16 residues. Deletions cut 5 bases from V and 2 bases from J, with 19 bases between. This chain's CDR3 is CASSTATGLIAYEQYF. The CDR3 DNA follows: TGTGCCAGCAGCACCGCCACGGGGTTGATAGCCTACGAGCAGTACTTC.

This clone appeared a single time. The chain has TRBV2 and TRBJ2-7; perhaps D is TRBD1 or TRBD2 (6 bases each). CDR3 size: 14 residues. V shed 8 bases and J shed 0 bases, with 14 bases lying between them. Germline loops: CDR1 SNHLY, CDR2 FYNNEI. This CDR3 reads CASSEGQSSYEQYF. CDR3 nucleotides: TGTGCCAGCTCGGAGGGACAAAGCTCCTACGAGCAGTACTTC. The whole variable domain, remainder taken from reference TRBV2 and TRBJ2-7, is EPEVTQTPSHQVTQMGQEVILRCVPISNHLYFYWYRQILGQKVEFLVSFYNNEISEKSEIFDDQFSVERPDGSNFTLKIRSTKLEDSAMYFCASSEGQSSYEQYFGPGTRLTVT.

The J gene is TRBJ1-1, the V gene TRBV6-5, with TRBD1 as a possible D gene (5 bases). The CDR3 length is 13 residues. With 4 bases removed from V and 4 bases from J, the gap between germline ends came to 10 bases. Germline CDR1 and CDR2: MNHEY and SVGAGI. CDR3 nucleotide sequence: TGTGCCAGCAGTTTGCAAGGGGCCACTGAAGCTTTCTTT. It translates to CASSLQGATEAFF.

The V gene is TRBV7-9, the J gene TRBJ2-7, with D perhaps TRBD1 (6 bases). This CDR3 is built from 12 residues. Germline CDR1 SEHNR, CDR2 FQNEAQ (reference sequence). V was pared by 5 bases and J by 7 bases, with 12 bases between. The CDR3 loop reads CASSLGQMEQYF. CDR3 sequence (DNA): TGTGCCAGCAGCCTTGGACAGATGGAGCAGTACTTC.

In this sample, this clone turned up once. The rearrangement joins TRBV11-3 to TRBJ2-7; no definite D call. The V gene lost 0 bases and the J gene lost 4 bases, with 4 bases spanning the gap. The CDR3 length is 12 residues. In germline, CDR1 is SGHNT, CDR2 YENEEA. CDR3 region: CASSLEGYEQYF. The CDR3 region has the DNA TGTGCCAGCAGCTTAGAGGGGTACGAGCAGTACTTC.

The chain uses TRBV7-3 and TRBJ2-6, with 9 nucleotides matching TRBD1. J gave up 0 bases and V 1 base, and 10 bases lay outside the gene matches. The V gene's germline CDR1 is SGHTA and CDR2 FQGTGA. The CDR3 spans 20 residues. CDR3 loop: CASSLSGRDRELSGANVLTF. CDR3 bases: TGTGCCAGCAGCTTAAGTGGTCGGGACAGGGAACTCTCTGGGGCCAACGTCCTGACTTTC.

The chain carries TRBV5-8 and TRBJ2-3, with 10 positions matching TRBD1. Germline CDR1 SGHTS, CDR2 YDEGEE. There are 15 residues in the CDR3. Germline trimming cut 5 bases from V and 1 base from J; bases unmatched to any gene: 4. This CDR3 reads CASRVTGGGTDTQYF. The CDR3 DNA sequence: TGTGCCAGCAGGGTGACAGGGGGCGGCACAGATACGCAGTATTTT.